This is a list of T cell receptor beta chains from one sample in a study of T cell repertoires in cytomegalovirus infection. A single record per CDR3 protein comes from TCRdb applying MiXCR to the reads. The repertoire holds about 920,000 distinct CDR3 sequences, about a third seen once, with more than 12% in the top ten. Their antigen targets remain unknown. Sequenced material: cultured CD8+ T cells from PBMCs, taken from culture after CMV antigen stimulation. The source of these receptors is a human donor in good health (CMV status not recorded). Some clones in this sample may be carry-over from other donors' samples. The CDR3 runs from the conserved cysteine through the conserved F or W. The D gene is left open where the match is weak. Part of the rows lack a size; the others show once, few, many or a class for expanded clones.

clone size | J gene | V gene | D gene | CDR3 protein | CDR3 DNA
few | TRBJ1-1 | TRBV7-9 | NA | CASSNRNTEAFF | TGTGCCAGCAGCAACAGGAACACTGAAGCTTTCTTT
many | TRBJ1-1 | TRBV12-3/TRBV12-4 | NA | CASTQNVGTEAFF | TGTGCCAGCACCCAAAATGTCGGCACTGAAGCTTTCTTT
NA | TRBJ1-1 | TRBV10-3 | NA | CAINFRAHVGTEAFF | TGTGCCATCAATTTCCGGGCCCATGTAGGCACTGAAGCTTTCTTT
few | TRBJ2-2 | TRBV6-1 | NA | CASSYNPVAWGLFF | TGTGCCAGCAGTTACAACCCAGTCGCTTGGGGGCTGTTTTTT
many | TRBJ2-3 | TRBV12-3/TRBV12-4 | NA | CASSLQVVTGTDTQYF | TGTGCCAGCAGTCTTCAGGTAGTAACGGGAACAGATACGCAGTATTTT
NA | TRBJ2-3 | TRBV27 | TRBD2 | CASTSRGGVYSTDTQYF | TGTGCCAGCACCTCCCGGGGGGGGGTTTATAGCACAGATACGCAGTATTTT
few | TRBJ2-1 | TRBV7-8 | NA | CASSLGRGTNNEQFF | TGTGCCAGCAGCTTAGGCCGGGGGACCAACAATGAGCAGTTCTTC
few | TRBJ1-2 | TRBV4-2 | NA | CASSQGLQDYGYTF | TGTGCCAGCAGCCAAGGCCTACAGGACTATGGCTACACCTTC
NA | TRBJ2-6 | TRBV6-5 | TRBD1 | CASSYRDRVYSGANVLTF | TGTGCCAGCAGTTACCGGGACAGGGTCTACTCTGGGGCCAACGTCCTGACTTTC
NA | TRBJ2-4 | TRBV5-6 | NA | CASSYRELAKNIQYF | TGTGCCAGCAGTTACAGGGAACTAGCCAAAAACATTCAGTACTTC
NA | TRBJ1-2 | TRBV12-3/TRBV12-4 | NA | CASRPGGDPGYTF | TGTGCCAGCAGACCCGGGGGGGATCCAGGCTACACCTTC
many | TRBJ1-4 | TRBV7-9 | TRBD1 | CASTPVGTGYEKLFF | TGTGCCAGCACCCCCGTTGGGACAGGTTATGAAAAACTGTTTTTT
NA | TRBJ1-2 | TRBV29-1 | TRBD1 | CSVPTGTNYGYTF | TGCAGCGTACCGACAGGGACTAACTATGGCTACACCTTC
few | TRBJ2-1 | TRBV6-1 | NA | CASIGHSSYNEQFF | TGTGCCAGCATAGGCCACAGCTCCTACAATGAGCAGTTCTTC
many | TRBJ1-1 | TRBV7-6 | NA | CASSLALGGEAFF | TGTGCCAGCAGCTTAGCGCTGGGGGGCGAAGCTTTCTTT
few | TRBJ2-7 | TRBV7-9 | NA | CASSQRAAYEQYF | TGTGCCAGCAGTCAGAGGGCGGCCTACGAGCAGTACTTC
few | TRBJ2-3 | TRBV20-1 | NA | CSARSPGILDTQYF | TGCAGTGCTAGATCGCCGGGTATCCTAGATACGCAGTATTTT
NA | TRBJ2-2 | TRBV7-8 | NA | CASSPRAGLSPEELFF | TGTGCCAGCAGCCCACGAGCCGGACTGTCACCGGAGGAGCTGTTTTTT
NA | TRBJ2-1 | TRBV5-1 | NA | CASSLADSLINEQFF | TGCGCCAGCAGCTTGGCTGACAGCCTTATCAATGAGCAGTTCTTC
NA | TRBJ2-1 | TRBV6-5 | NA | CASSSLGSLGGALSNEQFF | TGTGCCAGCAGCTCACTCGGGTCTCTGGGGGGGGCCTTGAGTAATGAGCAGTTCTTC
NA | TRBJ2-3 | TRBV4-1 | NA | CASLGITDTQYF | TGCGCCAGTCTCGGGATCACAGATACGCAGTATTTT
few | TRBJ1-2 | TRBV12-3/TRBV12-4 | NA | CASRAGPYGYTF | TGTGCCAGCAGAGCGGGACCCTATGGCTACACCTTC
few | TRBJ2-1 | TRBV6-4 | TRBD2 | CASSVSGGLYNEQFF | TGTGCCAGCAGTGTTAGCGGGGGTCTTTACAATGAGCAGTTCTTC
NA | TRBJ1-2 | TRBV13 | NA | CASGEGYGYTF | TGTGCCAGCGGGGAGGGCTATGGCTACACCTTC
few | TRBJ2-7 | TRBV27 | NA | CASSPEGGVTYEQYF | TGTGCCAGCAGTCCCGAAGGGGGGGTCACCTACGAGCAGTACTTC
NA | TRBJ2-1 | TRBV12-3/TRBV12-4 | NA | CASSNMGLGNEQFF | TGTGCCAGCAGTAACATGGGACTCGGCAATGAGCAGTTCTTC
many | TRBJ1-2 | TRBV7-9 | NA | CASSLGGYGYTF | TGTGCCAGCAGTTTGGGTGGCTATGGCTACACCTTC
NA | TRBJ2-3 | TRBV7-1 | NA | CVSSHSGDTQYF | TGTGTCAGCAGCCACTCAGGGGATACGCAGTATTTT
few | TRBJ1-2 | TRBV10-3 | NA | CAISESDTRTWGYTF | TGTGCCATCAGTGAGTCGGACACCAGGACATGGGGCTACACCTTC
NA | TRBJ2-3 | TRBV12-3/TRBV12-4 | NA | CASRTGTVTDTQYF | TGTGCCAGCAGGACCGGGACCGTGACAGATACGCAGTATTTT
many | TRBJ2-1 | TRBV7-6 | NA | CASSLVGPLNEQFF | TGTGCCAGCAGCTTAGTTGGACCCCTGAATGAGCAGTTCTTC
once | TRBJ2-1 | TRBV20-1 | TRBD1 | CSAASPGQGAYNEQFF | TGCAGTGCAGCCTCCCCGGGACAGGGGGCCTACAATGAGCAGTTCTTC
few | TRBJ1-1 | TRBV7-6 | NA | CASSLVGGEDTEAFF | TGTGCCAGCAGCTTAGTCGGCGGAGAGGACACTGAAGCTTTCTTT
few | TRBJ2-5 | TRBV7-3 | NA | CASSLVSMLIADQETQYF | TGTGCCAGCAGCTTAGTATCGATGTTGATCGCGGACCAAGAGACCCAGTACTTC
NA | TRBJ1-4 | TRBV29-1 | NA | CSVRHLTNEKLFF | TGCAGCGTCAGACACCTAACTAATGAAAAACTGTTTTTT
NA | TRBJ1-1 | TRBV4-1 | NA | CASSQGHLMNTEAFF | TGCGCCAGCAGCCAAGGTCACCTAATGAACACTGAAGCTTTCTTT
NA | TRBJ1-2 | TRBV27 | NA | CASSLSRRTSKGYTF | TGTGCCAGCAGTTTATCGAGGCGGACTTCTAAGGGCTACACCTTC
NA | TRBJ2-3 | TRBV24-1 | TRBD2 | CATSDPTSGSTDTQYF | TGTGCCACCAGTGACCCGACTAGCGGGAGCACAGATACGCAGTATTTT
NA | TRBJ2-1 | TRBV6-5 | NA | CAVGFHEQFF | TGTGCCGTCGGTTTCCATGAGCAGTTCTTC
NA | TRBJ2-7 | TRBV15 | TRBD1 | CATSRKSDRGLYEQYF | TGTGCCACCAGCAGAAAATCGGACAGGGGGCTGTACGAGCAGTACTTC
few | TRBJ2-3 | TRBV6-1 | TRBD2 | CASTFSGSRTDTQYF | TGTGCCAGCACCTTTAGCGGGTCCCGCACAGATACGCAGTATTTT
few | TRBJ2-2 | TRBV12-5 | NA | CASGSTLAGGTGELFF | TGTGCTAGTGGTTCGACTTTGGCAGGGGGGACCGGGGAGCTGTTTTTT
NA | TRBJ2-1 | TRBV27 | TRBD1 | CASSDRERPYNEQFF | TGTGCCAGCAGCGACAGGGAGAGGCCCTACAATGAGCAGTTCTTC
NA | TRBJ2-2 | TRBV4-2 | TRBD2 | CASSQVASGNTGELFF | TGTGCCAGCAGCCAAGTGGCTAGCGGGAACACCGGGGAGCTGTTTTTT
NA | TRBJ2-2 | TRBV7-9 | TRBD2 | CASSPRAGENTGELFF | TGTGCCAGCAGCCCTCGGGCGGGGGAGAACACCGGGGAGCTGTTTTTT
NA | TRBJ2-1 | TRBV27 | NA | CASSYLADRSDEQFF | TGTGCCAGCAGTTATCTAGCCGACCGAAGCGATGAGCAGTTCTTC
NA | TRBJ2-4 | TRBV7-6 | NA | CASSSRQQNIQYF | TGTGCCAGCAGCTCGCGACAGCAAAACATTCAGTACTTC
few | TRBJ2-5 | TRBV4-2 | TRBD2 | CASSQELAGGQETQYF | TGTGCCAGCAGCCAAGAACTAGCGGGGGGGCAAGAGACCCAGTACTTC
many | TRBJ2-1 | TRBV7-9 | NA | CASTWGTGRRDEQFF | TGTGCCAGCACTTGGGGAACGGGGAGGCGCGATGAGCAGTTCTTC
NA | TRBJ1-5 | TRBV15 | NA | CATSRVRQGNQSQHF | TGTGCCACCAGCAGAGTACGCCAGGGGAATCAGTCCCAGCATTTT
few | TRBJ2-3 | TRBV12-3/TRBV12-4 | NA | CASNSELGDTDTQYF | TGTGCCAGCAACTCAGAATTGGGGGACACAGATACGCAGTATTTT
many | TRBJ1-1 | TRBV12-3/TRBV12-4 | NA | CASSLAGTSSLAFF | TGTGCCAGCAGTTTAGCTGGTACGAGTTCCTTGGCTTTCTTT
NA | TRBJ2-5 | TRBV28 | NA | CASRAGFSGQETQYF | TGTGCCAGCAGGGCAGGGTTTTCGGGCCAAGAGACCCAGTACTTC
many | TRBJ2-1 | TRBV7-8 | NA | CASSSAKGGSYNEQFF | TGTGCCAGCAGCTCGGCTAAAGGGGGATCCTACAATGAGCAGTTCTTC